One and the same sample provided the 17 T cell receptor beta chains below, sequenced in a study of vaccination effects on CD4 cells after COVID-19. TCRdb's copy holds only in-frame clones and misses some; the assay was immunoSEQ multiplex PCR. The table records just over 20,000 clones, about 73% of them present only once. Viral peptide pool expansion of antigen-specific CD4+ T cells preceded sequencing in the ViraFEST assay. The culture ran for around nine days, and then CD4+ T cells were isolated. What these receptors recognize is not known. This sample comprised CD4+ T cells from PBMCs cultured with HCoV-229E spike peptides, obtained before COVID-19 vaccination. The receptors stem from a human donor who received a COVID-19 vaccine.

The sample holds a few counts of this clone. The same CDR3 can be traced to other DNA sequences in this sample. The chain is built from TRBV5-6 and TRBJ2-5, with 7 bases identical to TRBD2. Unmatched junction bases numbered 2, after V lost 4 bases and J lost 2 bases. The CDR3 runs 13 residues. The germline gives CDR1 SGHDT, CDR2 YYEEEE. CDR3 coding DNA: TGTGCCAGCAGCCCGGGACTACAAGAGACCCAGTACTTC. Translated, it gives CASSPGLQETQYF.

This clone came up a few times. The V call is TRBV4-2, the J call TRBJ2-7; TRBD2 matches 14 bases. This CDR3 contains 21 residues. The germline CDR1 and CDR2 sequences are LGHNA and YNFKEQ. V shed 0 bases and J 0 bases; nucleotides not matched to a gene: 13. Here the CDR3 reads CASSQDRFAGLAGELSYEQYF. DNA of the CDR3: TGTGCCAGCAGCCAAGATCGGTTTGCGGGACTAGCGGGAGAACTCTCCTACGAGCAGTACTTC.

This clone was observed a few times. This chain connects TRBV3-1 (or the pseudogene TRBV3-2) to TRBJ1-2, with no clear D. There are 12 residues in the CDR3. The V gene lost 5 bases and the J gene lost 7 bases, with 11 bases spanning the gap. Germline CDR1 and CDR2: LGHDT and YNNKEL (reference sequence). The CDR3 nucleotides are TGTGCCAGCAGCGAGGTGCAATCTGGCTACACCTTC. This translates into CASSEVQSGYTF.

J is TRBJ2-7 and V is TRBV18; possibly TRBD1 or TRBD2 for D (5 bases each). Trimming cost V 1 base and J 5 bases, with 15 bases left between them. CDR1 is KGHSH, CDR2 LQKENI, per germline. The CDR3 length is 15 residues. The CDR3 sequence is CASSPREGSSDEQYF. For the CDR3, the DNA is TGTGCCAGCTCACCACGAGAGGGGAGCAGCGACGAGCAGTACTTC.

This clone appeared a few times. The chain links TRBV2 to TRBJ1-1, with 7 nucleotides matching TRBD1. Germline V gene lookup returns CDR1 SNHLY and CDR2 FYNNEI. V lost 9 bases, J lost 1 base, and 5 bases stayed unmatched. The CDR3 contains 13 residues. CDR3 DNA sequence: TGTGCCAGTTCGACAGGGACGAACACTGAAGCTTTCTTT. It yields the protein CASSTGTNTEAFF.

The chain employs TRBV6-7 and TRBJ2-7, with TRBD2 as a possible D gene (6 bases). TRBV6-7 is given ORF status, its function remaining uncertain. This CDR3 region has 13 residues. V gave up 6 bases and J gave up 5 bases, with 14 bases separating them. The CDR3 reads CASRKRLGDEQYF. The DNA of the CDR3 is TGTGCCAGCAGAAAACGACTAGGTGACGAGCAGTACTTC.

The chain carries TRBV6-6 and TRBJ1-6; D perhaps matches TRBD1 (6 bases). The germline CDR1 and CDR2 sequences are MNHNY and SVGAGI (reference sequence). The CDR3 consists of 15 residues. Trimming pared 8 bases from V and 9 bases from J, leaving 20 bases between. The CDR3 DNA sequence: TGTGCCAGCCTAAAAGAATGGGGGGCTGGTTCACCCCTCCACTTT. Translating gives CASLKEWGAGSPLHF.

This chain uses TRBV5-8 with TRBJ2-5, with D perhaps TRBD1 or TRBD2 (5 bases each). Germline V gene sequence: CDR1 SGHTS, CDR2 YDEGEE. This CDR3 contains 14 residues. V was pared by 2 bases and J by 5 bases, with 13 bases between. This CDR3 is CASSFRGFGETQYF. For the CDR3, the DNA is TGTGCCAGCAGCTTCCGGGGCTTTGGGGAGACCCAGTACTTC.

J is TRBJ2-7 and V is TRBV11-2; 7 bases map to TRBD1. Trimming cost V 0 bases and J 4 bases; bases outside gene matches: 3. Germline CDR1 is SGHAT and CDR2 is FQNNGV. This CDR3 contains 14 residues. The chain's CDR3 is CASSLDRQGYEQYF. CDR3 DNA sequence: TGTGCCAGCAGCTTAGATAGACAGGGTTACGAGCAGTACTTC.

The CDR3, as DNA: TGTGCCAGCAGCTTGACTAGTCGTACAGATACGCAGTATTTT. The encoded protein is CASSLTSRTDTQYF. The chain uses TRBV7-9 and TRBJ2-3; D might be TRBD2 (6 bases). Germline V lookup: CDR1 SEHNR, CDR2 FQNEAQ (reference sequence). The V end lost 3 bases, the J end lost 3 bases, and 10 bases lay between the germline ends. The CDR3 covers 14 residues.

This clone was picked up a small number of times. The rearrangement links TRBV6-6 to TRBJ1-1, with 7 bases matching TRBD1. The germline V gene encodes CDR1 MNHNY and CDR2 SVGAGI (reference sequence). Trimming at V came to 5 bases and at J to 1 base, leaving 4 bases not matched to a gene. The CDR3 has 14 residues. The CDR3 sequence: CASSRQGGNTEAFF. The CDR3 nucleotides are TGTGCCAGCAGTCGACAGGGTGGGAACACTGAAGCTTTCTTT.

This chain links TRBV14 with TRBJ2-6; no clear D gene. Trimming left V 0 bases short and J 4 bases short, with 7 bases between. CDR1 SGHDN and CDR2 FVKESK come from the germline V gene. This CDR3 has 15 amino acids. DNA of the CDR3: TGTGCCAGCAGCCAAGATGGAACCGGGGCCAACGTCCTGACTTTC. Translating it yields CASSQDGTGANVLTF.

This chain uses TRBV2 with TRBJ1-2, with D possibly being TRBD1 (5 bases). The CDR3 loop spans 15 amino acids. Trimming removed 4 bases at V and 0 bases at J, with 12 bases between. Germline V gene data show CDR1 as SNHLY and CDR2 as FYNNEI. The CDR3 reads CASSGGRGANYGYTF. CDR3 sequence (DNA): TGTGCCAGCAGTGGAGGCCGGGGCGCTAACTATGGCTACACCTTC.

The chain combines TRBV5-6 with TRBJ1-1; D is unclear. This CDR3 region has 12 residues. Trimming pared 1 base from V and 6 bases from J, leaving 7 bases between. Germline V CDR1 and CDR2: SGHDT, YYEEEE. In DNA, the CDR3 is TGTGCCAGCAGCTTGCACGGCCCTGAAGCTTTCTTT. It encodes CASSLHGPEAFF.

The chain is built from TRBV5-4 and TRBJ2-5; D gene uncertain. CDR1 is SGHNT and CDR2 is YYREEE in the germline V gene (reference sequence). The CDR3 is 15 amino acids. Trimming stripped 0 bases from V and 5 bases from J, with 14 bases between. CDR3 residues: CASSLGRDPTETQYF. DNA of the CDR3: TGTGCCAGCAGCTTGGGGAGAGACCCTACGGAGACCCAGTACTTC.

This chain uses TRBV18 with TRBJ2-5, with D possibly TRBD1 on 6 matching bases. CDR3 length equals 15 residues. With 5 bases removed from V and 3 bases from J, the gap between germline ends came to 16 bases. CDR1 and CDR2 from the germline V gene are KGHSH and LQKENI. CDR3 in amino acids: CASSAGRDKKETQYF. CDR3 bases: TGTGCCAGCTCAGCCGGCCGGGACAAAAAAGAGACCCAGTACTTC.

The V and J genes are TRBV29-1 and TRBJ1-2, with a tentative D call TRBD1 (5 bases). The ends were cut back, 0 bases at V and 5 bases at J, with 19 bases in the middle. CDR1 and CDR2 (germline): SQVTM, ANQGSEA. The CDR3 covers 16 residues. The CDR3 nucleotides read TGCAGCGTTGAAGATTCGGGGGTCGGTCGGGGTTATGGCTACACCTTC. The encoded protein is CSVEDSGVGRGYGYTF.